Below are 23 T cell receptor beta chains sequenced from a single sample in a study of T cells after yellow fever vaccination. TCRdb reprocessed the 5' RACE reads with MiXCR, giving one entry per CDR3 protein. The sample lists around 320,000 distinct CDR3 sequences, 3.5% to 4.5% occurring once. Sample: PBMCs, taken 15 days after the yellow fever booster vaccination. These receptors all come from a man younger than 35 who received the YFV17D yellow fever vaccine.

This clonotype was counted between two and nine times. In DNA form, the CDR3 reads TGTGCCAGTAGTACCTCGACAATGACCTACGAGCAGTACTTC. This gives the protein CASSTSTMTYEQYF. The chain carries TRBV19 and TRBJ2-7; D remains ambiguous. The CDR3 covers 14 residues. V shed 4 bases and J shed 2 bases, with 12 bases lying between them. In germline, CDR1 is LNHDA, CDR2 SQIVND (reference sequence).

In its sample, this clonotype was seen many times. This chain joins TRBV6-2 or TRBV6-3 and TRBJ1-5; 10 bases match TRBD1. Germline trimming cut 5 bases from V and 6 bases from J; bases unmatched to any gene: 4. The CDR3 sequence is 14 residues long. CDR1 is MNHEY and CDR2 is SVGEGT in the germline V gene. CDR3: CASSTGTGVQPQHF. The CDR3 nucleotides read TGTGCCAGCAGTACCGGGACAGGGGTTCAGCCCCAGCATTTT.

This clonotype was picked up many times. This sequence joins TRBV7-9 and TRBJ1-6, with 9 bases fitting TRBD1. The germline V gene encodes CDR1 SEHNR and CDR2 FQNEAQ (reference sequence). The junction had 4 bases not matched to a gene; V was cut back by 5 bases and J by 2 bases. The CDR3 is 16 residues long. CDR3 protein: CASSPTGGTYNSPLHF. CDR3 DNA: TGTGCCAGCAGCCCGACAGGGGGAACCTATAATTCACCCCTCCACTTT.

This clonotype was counted at least ten times. The CDR3 here is CASSQGLSTDTQYF. CDR3 bases: TGTGCCAGCAGCCAGGGACTATCGACCGATACGCAGTATTTT. The V gene is TRBV7-3, the J gene TRBJ2-3; TRBD2 matches 7 bases. Per the germline V gene, CDR1 is SGHTA and CDR2 is FQGTGA. The CDR3 has 14 residues. V gave up 5 bases and J gave up 6 bases; unmatched junction bases: 8.

This clonotype was observed many times. The chain carries TRBV20-1 and TRBJ2-3; no definite D call. Germline V gene sequence: CDR1 DFQATT, CDR2 SNEGSKA (reference sequence). Trimming took 6 bases from V and 4 from J, leaving 17 bases between them. The CDR3 loop spans 14 amino acids. The CDR3 sequence is CSAPTTLDADTQYF. For the CDR3, the DNA is TGCAGTGCCCCGACGACCTTGGACGCAGATACGCAGTATTTT.

In its sample, this clonotype was seen a few times. The chain combines TRBV5-1 with TRBJ1-2, with D possibly matching TRBD1 (6 bases). CDR1 and CDR2 from the germline V gene are SGHRS and YFSETQ. Trimming removed 4 bases at V and 2 bases at J, with 9 bases between. The CDR3 runs to 13 residues. For the CDR3, the DNA is TGCGCCAGCAGCCGACAGGACAACTATGGCTACACCTTC. This translates into CASSRQDNYGYTF.

The table lists this clonotype with a few counts. The chain recombines TRBV20-1 with TRBJ2-7; 7 bases line up with TRBD2. The CDR3 loop spans 15 amino acids. CDR1 and CDR2 (germline): DFQATT, SNEGSKA (reference sequence). J was trimmed by 3 bases and V by 3 bases; bases with no gene match: 11. CDR3 in amino acids: CSASKSGGLVYEQYF. The CDR3 nucleotides are TGCAGTGCTAGCAAGTCGGGGGGTCTTGTCTACGAGCAGTACTTC.

This clonotype appeared many times. This chain joins TRBV20-1 and TRBJ1-5, with D possibly TRBD1 on 6 matching bases. This CDR3 spans 12 amino acids. Trimming took off 5 bases at V and 12 bases at J, with 17 bases between the two ends. CDR1 is DFQATT, CDR2 SNEGSKA, per germline (reference sequence). In DNA form, the CDR3 reads TGCAGTGCTTCCGCAGGGGTGAGAAACCAGCATTTT. It codes for CSASAGVRNQHF.

This clonotype appeared a few times. V is TRBV24-1 and J is TRBJ2-3, with 7 bases matching TRBD2. Per germline, CDR1 KGHDR and CDR2 SFDVKD. The CDR3 loop spans 16 amino acids. Losses at the gene ends were 3 bases for V and 5 bases for J; bases not matched to a gene: 10. CDR3 in amino acids: CATSDATGTKEDTQYF. The CDR3 nucleotides are TGTGCCACCAGTGATGCTACCGGGACTAAAGAAGATACGCAGTATTTT.

This clonotype was seen only a few times. The chain employs TRBV12-3 or TRBV12-4 and TRBJ1-2; 11 bases match TRBD1. The CDR3 totals 14 residues. The V and J ends lost 5 bases and 4 bases, in that order; junction bases with no gene match: 3. Here the CDR3 reads CASSRTGGGYGYTF. CDR3 in DNA: TGTGCCAGCAGTCGGACAGGGGGCGGCTATGGCTACACCTTC.

V and J are TRBV11-2 and TRBJ1-1, with D perhaps matching TRBD1 (6 bases). The V end lost 1 base, the J end lost 4 bases, and 16 bases lay between the germline ends. Germline V gene lookup returns CDR1 SGHAT and CDR2 FQNNGV. CDR3 length: 16 amino acids. Here the CDR3 reads CASSLGDRGRSTEAFF. CDR3 in DNA: TGTGCCAGCAGCTTAGGCGACCGGGGGCGAAGCACTGAAGCTTTCTTT.

This clonotype was counted a few times. This rearrangement joins TRBV25-1 to TRBJ1-4; weak D call: TRBD1 (5 bases). Trimming stripped 8 bases from V and 13 bases from J, with 14 bases between. The CDR3 extends over 11 amino acids. CDR1 and CDR2 (germline): MGHDK, SYGVNS. The CDR3 region has the DNA TGTGCCAGCGGGCCCTCTGGGGCACTGTTTTTT. Amino acid sequence: CASGPSGALFF.

V is TRBV5-6 and J is TRBJ1-2, with unresolved D. This CDR3 spans 14 amino acids. Looked up from germline, CDR1 is SGHDT and CDR2 is YYEEEE. V shed 4 bases and J shed 4 bases, with 14 bases lying between them. CDR3 sequence reads: CASSPGFPSYGYTF. CDR3 nucleotides: TGTGCCAGCAGCCCGGGATTCCCCTCCTATGGCTACACCTTC.

Ten or more counts support this clonotype. Germline and junction disagree at one end, which may indicate a read error. V is TRBV7-9 and J is TRBJ2-1, with a possible D match to TRBD1 (6 bases). Germline V CDR1 and CDR2: SEHNR, FQNEAQ (reference sequence). The length of the CDR3 is 12 residues. As DNA, the CDR3 is TGTGCCAGCAGTCCAGCCACGGGACATTGGGTCTTC. Translated: CASSPATGHWVF.

The genes are TRBV5-5 and TRBJ2-7; D gene ambiguous. V shed 2 bases and J shed 2 bases, with 11 bases lying between them. The length of the CDR3 is 14 residues. Germline values: CDR1 SGHKS, CDR2 YYEKEE (reference sequence). DNA of the CDR3: TGTGCCAGCAGCTTAACGCCGCAAACCTACGAGCAGTACGTC. Translation gives CASSLTPQTYEQYV.

The chain employs TRBV5-4 and TRBJ1-2, with D hard to call. V lost 3 bases and J 4 bases, leaving 13 bases between the germline ends. Germline V gene lookup returns CDR1 SGHNT and CDR2 YYREEE (reference sequence). The CDR3 is 14 amino acids. In DNA, the CDR3 is TGTGCCAGCAGCTGGCCGGCGGAAACCTATGGCTACACCTTC. Encoded protein: CASSWPAETYGYTF.

There are a few counts of this clonotype. The rearrangement joins TRBV5-1 to TRBJ1-6, with D hard to call. The CDR3 runs to 16 residues. V dropped 0 bases and J dropped 9 bases, with 16 bases sitting between them. The germline V gene encodes CDR1 SGHRS and CDR2 YFSETQ. CDR3 sequence (DNA): TGCGCCAGCAGCTTGGCCGTATCAGGCGCGATTTCACCCCTCCACTTT. It codes for CASSLAVSGAISPLHF.

This clonotype came up many times. The gene calls are TRBV4-1 and TRBJ1-1; no firm D call. Deletions cut 1 base from V and 4 bases from J, with 4 bases between. The V gene's germline CDR1 is MGHRA and CDR2 YSYEKL. This CDR3 region has 12 residues. This CDR3 is CASSQVSTEAFF. The CDR3, as DNA: TGCGCCAGCAGCCAAGTAAGCACTGAAGCTTTCTTT.

This clonotype was found a few times. In DNA, the CDR3 is TGTGCCAGCTCACCGAGCCAGCTGCTTCTAGGGAGCAATGAGCAGTTCTTC. It is translated as CASSPSQLLLGSNEQFF. This rearrangement joins TRBV18 to TRBJ2-1; tentatively, D is TRBD2 (5 bases). Germline-derived CDR1 and CDR2 are KGHSH and LQKENI. The CDR3 contains 17 residues. Trimming removed 3 bases from V and 6 bases from J, with 21 bases in between.

The chain recombines TRBV5-1 with TRBJ1-4, with D possibly TRBD1 on 6 matching bases. V lost 5 bases and J lost 7, with 21 bases in between. This CDR3 has 16 residues. CDR1 SGHRS and CDR2 YFSETQ come from the germline V gene. The CDR3: CASSSFGTIYTEKLFF. The CDR3 nucleotides read TGCGCCAGCAGTTCCTTCGGGACAATCTATACTGAAAAACTGTTTTTT. Supplemented by reference TRBV5-1 and TRBJ1-4, the full variable domain reads KAGVTQTPRYLIKTRGQQVTLSCSPISGHRSVSWYQQTPGQGLQFLFEYFSETQRNKGNFPGRFSGRQFSNSRSEMNVSTLELGDSALYLCASSSFGTIYTEKLFFGSGTQLSVL.

This clonotype was found many times. The chain recombines TRBV6-5 with TRBJ1-4; maybe TRBD1 (5 bases). Trimming removed 5 bases from V and 3 bases from J, with 13 bases in between. The germline V gene encodes CDR1 MNHEY and CDR2 SVGAGI. The CDR3 totals 15 residues. CDR3 in DNA: TGTGCCAGCAGTAGCCAACTGACAGCTAATGAAAAACTGTTTTTT. Translated, it gives CASSSQLTANEKLFF.

This clonotype occurred a few times. The V call is TRBV30, the J call TRBJ2-7, with D maybe TRBD1 (6 bases). The V end was cut by 2 bases, the J end by 3 bases, with 8 bases between. This CDR3 has 12 amino acids. The germline CDR1 and CDR2 sequences are GTSNPN and SVGIG (reference sequence). The chain's CDR3 is CAWSQGFYEQYF. The CDR3 nucleotides read TGTGCCTGGAGTCAGGGGTTCTACGAGCAGTACTTC.

This clonotype was counted many times. The chain has TRBV5-1 and TRBJ2-5, with TRBD1 matching over 9 bases. Germline lookup yields CDR1 SGHRS and CDR2 YFSETQ. This CDR3 comprises 19 residues. The V gene end was trimmed by 0 bases and the J gene end by 4 bases; junction bases not matched to a gene: 16. The CDR3 spells CASSLGTSPGTGFRETQYF. DNA for the CDR3: TGCGCCAGCAGCTTGGGGACCAGTCCCGGGACAGGGTTTAGAGAGACCCAGTACTTC. The whole variable domain, remainder taken from reference TRBV5-1 and TRBJ2-5, is KAGVTQTPRYLIKTRGQQVTLSCSPISGHRSVSWYQQTPGQGLQFLFEYFSETQRNKGNFPGRFSGRQFSNSRSEMNVSTLELGDSALYLCASSLGTSPGTGFRETQYFGPGTRLLVL.